The 12 T cell receptor beta chains presented below share a single source sample, sequenced in a study of blood T cell repertoires in COVID-19. Sequenced by immunoSEQ multiplex PCR; TCRdb stores in-frame clones only, minus some. The table records roughly 340,000 clones, around 89% of them present only once. The sequenced material came from peripheral blood. These receptors were taken from a woman aged 25 to 39 with COVID-19, enrolled during active disease.

This rearrangement joins TRBV5-6 to TRBJ2-7, with 7 bases that match TRBD1. CDR1 SGHDT and CDR2 YYEEEE come from the germline V gene. V shed 4 bases, J shed 9 bases, and the junction held 13 bases outside the gene matches. The CDR3 runs to 14 residues. For the CDR3, the DNA is TGTGCCAGCAGCGCCGACAGGGAGATCAGTAGGCAGTACGTC. It specifies CASSADREISRQYV.

The V gene is TRBV7-2, the J gene TRBJ1-4; no reliable D call. Germline CDR1 is SGHTA and CDR2 is FQGNSA. Between the trimmed V and J ends, which lost 2 bases and 2 bases, there was a span of 15 bases. This CDR3 comprises 17 residues. The CDR3 DNA reads as TGTGCCAGCAGCTTAAGTCGACAATTTCAGACTAATGAAAAACTGTTTTTT. Translated, it gives CASSLSRQFQTNEKLFF.

The V call is TRBV6-4, the J call TRBJ2-1; 7 nucleotides align to TRBD2. Per germline, CDR1 MRHNA and CDR2 SNTAGT. V lost 5 bases and J lost 6; bases outside the gene matches: 10. This CDR3 comprises 15 residues. CDR3 DNA: TGTGCCAGCAGTCGCCTAGCGGTAGAGGGCAATGAGCAGTTCTTC. Protein: CASSRLAVEGNEQFF.

The sample holds a few counts of this clone. The chain has TRBV6-1 and TRBJ1-1, with D unclear. V lost 1 base to trimming and J lost 5 bases, with 8 bases between them. Germline-derived CDR1 and CDR2 are MNHNS and SASEGT. The CDR3 runs to 13 residues. The CDR3 spells CASSEVGGTEAFF. In DNA form, the CDR3 reads TGTGCCAGCAGTGAAGTTGGAGGGACTGAAGCTTTCTTT.

This clone occurred once. V usage is TRBV28 and J usage is TRBJ2-4; TRBD2 agrees at 9 bases. This CDR3 region has 16 residues. The germline V gene encodes CDR1 MDHEN and CDR2 SYDVKM. Unmatched junction bases numbered 10, after V lost 3 bases and J lost 7 bases. The CDR3 coding sequence is TGTGCCAGCAGTTTCCACGGCGGGGGGGCCTTTAACATTCAGTACTTC. It is translated as CASSFHGGGAFNIQYF. The whole variable domain, remainder taken from reference TRBV28 and TRBJ2-4, is DVKVTQSSRYLVKRTGEKVFLECVQDMDHENMFWYRQDPGLGLRLIYFSYDVKMKEKGDIPEGYSVSREKKERFSLILESASTNQTSMYLCASSFHGGGAFNIQYFGAGTRLSVL.

The chain joins TRBV5-1 to TRBJ2-1, with 9 positions matching TRBD2. Germline V gene data show CDR1 as SGHRS and CDR2 as YFSETQ. Trimming took 0 bases from V and 5 from J; bases not matched to a gene: 3. This CDR3 has 15 amino acids. Here the CDR3 DNA reads TGCGCCAGCAGCTTGGGCGGGGGGGCCAACAATGAGCAGTTCTTC. It is translated as CASSLGGGANNEQFF.

The chain employs TRBV6-2 or TRBV6-3 and TRBJ2-1, with TRBD2 as a possible D gene (6 bases). The CDR3 length is 15 residues. Trimming pared 0 bases from V and 8 bases from J, leaving 14 bases between. CDR1 and CDR2 from the germline V gene are MNHEY and SVGEGT. CDR3 residues: CASSYSMDYKHEQFF. The DNA for the CDR3 is TGTGCCAGCAGTTACTCGATGGACTACAAACATGAGCAGTTCTTC.

The CDR3 loop is CASSVVETLNRVNTEAFF. CDR3 nucleotides: TGTGCCAGCAGCGTAGTAGAGACTCTCAACCGGGTGAACACTGAAGCTTTCTTT. V is TRBV9 and J is TRBJ1-1; no firm D call. From germline, CDR1 is SGDLS and CDR2 YYNGEE. Trimming removed 0 bases at V and 0 bases at J, with 18 bases between. The CDR3 sequence is 18 residues long.

In the case of this clone: At one end the junction does not follow the germline gene, possibly because of a read error. The rearrangement links TRBV2 to TRBJ2-4; 8 bases agree with TRBD2. The CDR3 contains 14 residues. The germline gives CDR1 SNHLY, CDR2 FYNNEI. The CDR3 DNA reads TGTGCCAGCAGCCCCTCTGGAGGACTAGCCATCTTTAACTTC. Encoded protein: CASSPSGGLAIFNF.

This chain connects TRBV28 to TRBJ1-1, with D possibly matching TRBD1 (5 bases). V was clipped by 8 bases and J by 4 bases, with 29 bases between them. The CDR3 covers 18 residues. Germline-derived CDR1 and CDR2 are MDHEN and SYDVKM. CDR3 DNA sequence: TGTGCCAGCGGCGCCGGGGGAGGGGAAGGAGGGTGGGGCACTGAAGCTTTCTTT. Residues: CASGAGGGEGGWGTEAFF.

This chain connects TRBV28 to TRBJ1-3, with 8 bases fitting TRBD1. The trim removed 5 bases at V and 0 bases at J, leaving 6 bases unmatched. The CDR3 contains 16 residues. Germline values: CDR1 MDHEN, CDR2 SYDVKM. As DNA, the CDR3 is TGTGCCAGCAGTGGTCAGGACAGGGCCTCTGGAAACACCATATATTTT. Translating gives CASSGQDRASGNTIYF.

J is TRBJ1-6 and V is TRBV11-2; TRBD1 is a possible D gene (5 bases). Looked up from germline, CDR1 is SGHAT and CDR2 is FQNNGV. V lost 3 bases, J lost 6 bases, and 12 bases lay in between. CDR3 length: 15 amino acids. The CDR3 sequence is CASSLGRGGNSPLHF. CDR3 DNA: TGTGCCAGCAGCTTGGGGCGGGGGGGTAATTCACCCCTCCACTTT.